This passage covers 23 T cell receptor beta chains from one sample sequenced in a study of shared clonotypes between healthy human individuals. The repertoire was sequenced with immunoSEQ multiplex PCR; TCRdb's copy has only in-frame clones and lacks some. Of 1.4 million to 1.5 million clones in the sample, approximately 96% are singletons; the top ten hold 0.95% to 1.5%. What was sequenced was naive CD4+ T cells sorted from blood. Subset given: CD45RA+ positively selected. The receptors shown here come from a man aged 25 to 45 in good health.

The V gene is TRBV6-5, the J gene TRBJ1-1; TRBD1 matches 7 bases. V lost 0 bases and J lost 1; bases outside the gene matches: 2. The CDR3 runs to 15 residues. Germline V gene data show CDR1 as MNHEY and CDR2 as SVGAGI. CDR3 residues: CASSYSRQGNTEAFF. Here the CDR3 DNA reads TGTGCCAGCAGTTACTCGAGACAGGGGAACACTGAAGCTTTCTTT.

CDR3 region: CASSFPQGKNYGYTF. CDR3 coding DNA: TGTGCCAGCAGTTTTCCGCAGGGGAAGAACTATGGCTACACCTTC. V and J are TRBV28 and TRBJ1-2, with a tentative D call TRBD1 (6 bases). V shed 3 bases and J shed 2 bases, with 13 bases lying between them. The CDR3 sequence is 15 residues long. Germline CDR1 is MDHEN and CDR2 is SYDVKM.

The chain combines TRBV6-5 with TRBJ1-5; D unresolved. V was trimmed by 6 bases and J by 5 bases, leaving 17 bases between them. Germline lookup yields CDR1 MNHEY and CDR2 SVGAGI. The CDR3 loop spans 15 amino acids. CDR3 residues: CASRKDGRVDQPQHF. For the CDR3, the DNA is TGTGCCAGCAGAAAGGATGGAAGGGTGGATCAGCCCCAGCATTTT.

The chain is built from TRBV10-2 and TRBJ2-1; D unresolved. Germline values: CDR1 WSHSY, CDR2 SAAADI. The CDR3 consists of 14 residues. The V end lost 0 bases, the J end lost 0 bases, and 3 bases lay between the germline ends. The CDR3 DNA sequence: TGCGCCAGCAGTGAGTCGACCTCCTACAATGAGCAGTTCTTC. Protein sequence: CASSESTSYNEQFF.

The chain carries TRBV5-1 and TRBJ2-3; 7 bases are shared with TRBD1. The CDR3 consists of 15 residues. The germline V gene has CDR1 SGHRS and CDR2 YFSETQ. V lost 2 bases and J lost 0; bases outside the gene matches: 3. CDR3 sequence (DNA): TGCGCCAGCAGCTTTCTGGGACAGAGCACAGATACGCAGTATTTT. This gives the protein CASSFLGQSTDTQYF.

This chain links TRBV2 with TRBJ1-5; D unclear. Germline lookup yields CDR1 SNHLY and CDR2 FYNNEI. The ends were cut back, 6 bases at V and 4 bases at J, with 13 bases in the middle. The CDR3 is made up of 14 amino acids. The DNA of the CDR3 is TGTGCCAGCAGCTCTAGGACCTCTAATCAGCCCCAGCATTTT. Protein product: CASSSRTSNQPQHF.

With respect to this clone: The same CDR3 is also encoded by other DNA sequences in this sample. J is TRBJ1-5 and V is TRBV5-1; D is unresolved. V lost 0 bases, J lost 1 base, and 5 bases lay in between. The CDR3 runs to 14 residues. From germline, CDR1 is SGHRS and CDR2 YFSETQ. DNA for the CDR3: TGCGCCAGCAGCTTGGGGGTAAGCAATCAGCCCCAGCATTTT. As protein: CASSLGVSNQPQHF.

The CDR3 nucleotides are TGTGCCAGCAGTCTTCAGGCCTCCTACGAGCAGTACTTC. This translates into CASSLQASYEQYF. The chain couples TRBV6-1 to TRBJ2-7; D remains ambiguous. Trimming shortened V by 5 bases and J by 0 bases, and 8 bases separated the two germline ends. Germline values: CDR1 MNHNS, CDR2 SASEGT. The CDR3 totals 13 residues.

The rearrangement joins TRBV5-5 to TRBJ2-7; possibly TRBD1 or TRBD2 for D (5 bases each). The CDR3 extends over 16 amino acids. V was shortened by 3 bases and J by 6 bases, with 22 bases between the two germline ends. Germline V gene lookup returns CDR1 SGHKS and CDR2 YYEKEE (reference sequence). The chain's CDR3 is CASSSLRDGSHPEQYF. The CDR3 DNA sequence: TGTGCCAGCAGCTCGCTCAGGGACGGATCCCACCCCGAGCAGTACTTC.

With respect to this clone: Other DNA variants within this sample encode the same CDR3. This rearrangement joins TRBV29-1 to TRBJ2-2, with D tentatively TRBD1 (6 bases). Trimming pared 4 bases from V and 2 bases from J, leaving 11 bases between. CDR3 length: 14 amino acids. Germline V gene sequence: CDR1 SQVTM, CDR2 ANQGSEA. This CDR3 is CSVAGQRNTGELFF. The CDR3 nucleotides are TGCAGCGTTGCTGGACAGCGAAACACCGGGGAGCTGTTTTTT.

V is TRBV5-1 and J is TRBJ2-1; TRBD2 matches 7 bases. Trimming removed 4 bases from V and 4 bases from J; junction bases left unmatched: 14. The CDR3 is made up of 17 amino acids. Germline V gene lookup returns CDR1 SGHRS and CDR2 YFSETQ. Here the CDR3 reads CASSTDGRTGGYNEQFF. CDR3 sequence (DNA): TGCGCCAGCAGCACGGACGGGAGGACGGGAGGATACAATGAGCAGTTCTTC.

This sequence joins TRBV28 and TRBJ1-1; 7 nucleotides agree with TRBD1. This CDR3 is 15 amino acids long. The ends lost 5 bases at V and 4 bases at J; junction bases unmatched: 10. CDR1 MDHEN and CDR2 SYDVKM come from the germline V gene. CDR3 sequence: CASSPLDRPVTEAFF. CDR3 sequence (DNA): TGTGCCAGCAGTCCTTTGGACAGGCCGGTCACTGAAGCTTTCTTT.

The rearrangement links TRBV11-3 to TRBJ2-3, with 7 bases identical to TRBD2. J lost 1 base, V lost 5 bases, and 12 bases had no gene match. The CDR3 runs to 17 residues. Per germline, CDR1 SGHNT and CDR2 YENEEA. The CDR3 DNA reads TGTGCCAGCAGCCCCGGCGGGACTATTAGAGGCACAGATACGCAGTATTTT. Protein: CASSPGGTIRGTDTQYF.

Notes on this clone: Additional DNA sequences in this sample encode the identical CDR3. This chain joins TRBV5-6 and TRBJ2-1; D might be TRBD2 (5 bases). CDR1 and CDR2 from the germline V gene are SGHDT and YYEEEE. V lost 0 bases and J 2 bases, leaving 9 bases between the germline ends. The CDR3 runs to 15 residues. The CDR3 protein is CASSLVGGPYNEQFF. CDR3 DNA: TGTGCCAGCAGCTTGGTAGGCGGGCCCTACAATGAGCAGTTCTTC.

The V call is TRBV10-2, the J call TRBJ2-7, with a weak D call TRBD2 (7 bases). Germline-derived CDR1 and CDR2 are WSHSY and SAAADI. CDR3 size: 18 residues. The germline V and J ends were trimmed by 2 bases and 3 bases, with 23 bases remaining between them. The CDR3: CASSEGGGGFAGVYEQYF. The CDR3 coding sequence is TGCGCCAGCAGTGAGGGGGGGGGCGGTTTTGCGGGAGTCTACGAGCAGTACTTC.

The V gene is TRBV6-5, the J gene TRBJ2-7; TRBD2 is a possible D gene (5 bases). The V gene lost 2 bases and the J gene lost 2 bases, with 7 bases spanning the gap. There are 13 residues in the CDR3. From germline, CDR1 is MNHEY and CDR2 SVGAGI. This CDR3 is CASSYTGTYEQYF. In DNA, the CDR3 is TGTGCCAGCAGTTACACGGGAACCTACGAGCAGTACTTC.

This clone was found a few times. V and J are TRBV7-2 and TRBJ2-3; 10 bases match TRBD2. The CDR3 spans 16 residues. Germline values: CDR1 SGHTA, CDR2 FQGNSA. The ends lost 2 bases at V and 5 bases at J; junction bases unmatched: 7. Here the CDR3 DNA reads TGTGCCAGCAGCTTATTTCCTAGCGGGGGCCAAGATACGCAGTATTTT. Its protein is CASSLFPSGGQDTQYF.

Here the CDR3 reads CASSGVADSYEQYF. The CDR3 region has the DNA TGTGCCAGCAGTGGTGTAGCGGACTCCTACGAGCAGTACTTC. The rearrangement uses TRBV6-1 and TRBJ2-7; possible D gene TRBD2, 6 bases. Germline CDR1 and CDR2: MNHNS and SASEGT. V lost 4 bases and J lost 0, with 10 bases in between. The CDR3 covers 14 residues.

This chain joins TRBV4-3 and TRBJ1-2, with no clear D. Trimming took 3 bases from V and 4 from J, leaving 18 bases between them. Germline V gene sequence: CDR1 LGHNA, CDR2 YSLEER. CDR3 length: 16 amino acids. The CDR3 bases are TGCGCCAGCAGCCAGGACGCCGGGATGGCCATCTATGGCTACACCTTC. Translation gives CASSQDAGMAIYGYTF.

The V and J genes are TRBV6-4 and TRBJ2-1; 8 bases fit TRBD1. The CDR3 consists of 14 residues. Trimming at V came to 4 bases and at J to 7 bases, leaving 6 bases not matched to a gene. CDR1 and CDR2 from the germline V gene are MRHNA and SNTAGT. The CDR3 region is CASSGDRNSNEQFF. Here the CDR3 DNA reads TGTGCCAGCAGTGGGGACAGGAACTCGAATGAGCAGTTCTTC.

The chain is built from TRBV7-3 and TRBJ1-3; the D is unclear. Trimming cost V 1 base and J 3 bases, with 4 bases left between them. Germline loops: CDR1 SGHTA, CDR2 FQGTGA. This CDR3 is 13 amino acids long. The CDR3 region is CASSLNVGNTIYF. The CDR3, as DNA: TGTGCCAGCAGCTTAAACGTTGGAAACACCATATATTTT.

The V and J genes are TRBV5-1 and TRBJ2-5, with D possibly being TRBD1 (5 bases). V was clipped by 0 bases and J by 3 bases, with 12 bases between them. This CDR3 is 15 amino acids long. Germline V gene sequence: CDR1 SGHRS, CDR2 YFSETQ. CDR3 DNA: TGCGCCAGCAGCTTGGGGGGCAGGCGAAAAGAGACCCAGTACTTC. Residues: CASSLGGRRKETQYF.

The J gene is TRBJ2-2, the V gene TRBV29-1; 8 bases are shared with TRBD1. The length of the CDR3 is 13 residues. Germline CDR1 and CDR2: SQVTM and ANQGSEA. J gave up 5 bases and V 7 bases, and 6 bases lay outside the gene matches. The CDR3 loop is CSARQGSTGELFF. As DNA, the CDR3 is TGCAGCGCTCGACAGGGGTCGACCGGGGAGCTGTTTTTT.